The following is a T cell receptor beta chain sequence with its context. This clonotype occurred a few times. The clone's antigen remains unknown. One end of the junction fails to match germline, which may point to a read error. The CDR3 spans 13 residues, from the cysteine through the phenylalanine. This entry keeps only the CDR3 DNA: 39 bases, framed from base 1. The germline V gene (reference sequence) specifies DFQATT as CDR1 and SNEGSKA as CDR2. Sequencing used an Illumina NovaSeq 6000. TCR cDNA was made using 5'RACE template switching, a step that added a universal primer site and unique molecular identifiers. Priming of cDNA synthesis was performed from both the TCR alpha and TCR beta constant segments. Library amplification involved two PCR steps, and the second step added sample barcodes and sequencing adapters. Sequencing of libraries was performed on Illumina HiSeq 2500 (2x100 bp) or NovaSeq (2x150 bp). As for how the authors treated the data: MIGEC was used to demultiplex reads and collapse the reads into UMI consensus sequences, and MiXCR was used for V(D)J alignment. Clonotypes responding to the vaccine were identified with edgeR on replicate PBMC samples, with the criteria of FDR below 0.01 and a log2 fold change above 5 up to day 15. Bulk clonotypes were assigned CD4 or CD8 identity according to which sequenced CD4 or CD8 repertoire held them at higher abundance. Clones were called with MiXCR by TCRdb after fastp trimmed the public reads at Q25, and only in-frame beta chains were retained. Each entry is one CDR3 protein sequence, shown with its most common DNA and genes. The V and J calls reflect TCRdb's pipeline rather than the authors' work. The sample table contains some 170,000 distinct CDR3 sequences; only one count was recorded for around 9% of them. In total, the top ten clones hold about a third of the sample.

This sample's treatment or condition label indicates: live attenuated yellow fever vaccine strain. PBMCs were isolated from peripheral blood using a standard Ficoll-Paque protocol. Dynabeads CD4 and CD8 positive selection kits were used to isolate the CD4 and CD8 T-cell fractions. TriZol was used to extract RNA from bulk PBMCs, from CD4 and CD8 fractions, and from dextramer-positive and dextramer-negative fractions. This entry is derived from a study of T cells after yellow fever vaccination (dated by TCRdb to the late 2010s). Broadly, across the study: The SMART-Seq v4 Ultra Low Input RNA kit was used to prepare libraries from fractions with low cell numbers. Blood was collected at multiple timepoints before and after primary and secondary immunization, and bulk PBMC replicates and cell subsets were isolated. To follow T-cell clones before and after primary and booster YFV17D yellow fever vaccination, bulk TCR alpha and beta repertoires were sequenced over time. Two healthy male donors, one aged 18 to 30 and one aged 30 to 40 years, made up the cohort. Overall study results and their limits: A small fraction of clonotypes appeared in both the CD4 and CD8 compartments, likely as a result of convergent recombination. Compared with the primary T-cell response, the secondary T-cell response was faster but weaker, reaching its peak on day 5 rather than on day 15. Computational filtering was required because FACS-sorted repertoires could contain abundant contaminating clonotypes from the bulk population. After the booster, most clones that had expanded after primary vaccination were detected again (about 95% of CD4 and around nine tenths of CD8), suggesting broad maintenance of memory. Because the study included only a couple of donors, the extent to which the findings can be generalized is limited.

Recombination linked TRBV20-1 to TRBJ1-2, with TRBD1 perhaps the D gene, on 6 matching bases. The sequenced sample was CD8+ T cells sorted from PBMCs, obtained 45 days after the yellow fever booster vaccination. This clonotype originated in a man younger than 35 who received the YFV17D yellow fever vaccine. The encoded CDR3 is CSARDLTGFSAPF. The DNA reads TGCAGTGCTAGAGACCTTACAGGGTTCAGCGCCCCCTTC.